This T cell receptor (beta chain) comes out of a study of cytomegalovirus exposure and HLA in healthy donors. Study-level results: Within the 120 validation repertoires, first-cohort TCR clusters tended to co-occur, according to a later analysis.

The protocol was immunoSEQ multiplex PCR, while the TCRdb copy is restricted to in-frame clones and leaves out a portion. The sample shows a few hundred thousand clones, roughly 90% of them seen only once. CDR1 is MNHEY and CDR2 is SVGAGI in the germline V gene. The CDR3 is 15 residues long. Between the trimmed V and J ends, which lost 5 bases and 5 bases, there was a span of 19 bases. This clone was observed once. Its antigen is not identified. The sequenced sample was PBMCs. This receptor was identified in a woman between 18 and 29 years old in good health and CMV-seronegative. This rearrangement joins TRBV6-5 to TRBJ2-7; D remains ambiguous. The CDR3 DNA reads TGTGCCAGCAGTCGCCCAGGATTGAATCCCCACGAGCAGTACTTC. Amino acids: CASSRPGLNPHEQYF.